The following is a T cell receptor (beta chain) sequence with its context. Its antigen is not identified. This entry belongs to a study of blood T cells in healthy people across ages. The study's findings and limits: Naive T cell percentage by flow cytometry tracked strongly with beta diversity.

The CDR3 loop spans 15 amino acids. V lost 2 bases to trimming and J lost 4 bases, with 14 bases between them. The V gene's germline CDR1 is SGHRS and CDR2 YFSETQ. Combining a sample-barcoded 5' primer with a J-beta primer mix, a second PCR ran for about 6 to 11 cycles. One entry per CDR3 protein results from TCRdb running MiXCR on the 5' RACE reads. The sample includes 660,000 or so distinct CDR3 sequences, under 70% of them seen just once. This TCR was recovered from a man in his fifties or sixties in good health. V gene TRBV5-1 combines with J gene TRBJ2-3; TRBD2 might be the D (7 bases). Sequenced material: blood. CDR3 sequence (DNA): TGCGCCAGCAGCTTTTCGGGCGGGGGCTCAGATACGCAGTATTTT. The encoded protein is CASSFSGGGSDTQYF.